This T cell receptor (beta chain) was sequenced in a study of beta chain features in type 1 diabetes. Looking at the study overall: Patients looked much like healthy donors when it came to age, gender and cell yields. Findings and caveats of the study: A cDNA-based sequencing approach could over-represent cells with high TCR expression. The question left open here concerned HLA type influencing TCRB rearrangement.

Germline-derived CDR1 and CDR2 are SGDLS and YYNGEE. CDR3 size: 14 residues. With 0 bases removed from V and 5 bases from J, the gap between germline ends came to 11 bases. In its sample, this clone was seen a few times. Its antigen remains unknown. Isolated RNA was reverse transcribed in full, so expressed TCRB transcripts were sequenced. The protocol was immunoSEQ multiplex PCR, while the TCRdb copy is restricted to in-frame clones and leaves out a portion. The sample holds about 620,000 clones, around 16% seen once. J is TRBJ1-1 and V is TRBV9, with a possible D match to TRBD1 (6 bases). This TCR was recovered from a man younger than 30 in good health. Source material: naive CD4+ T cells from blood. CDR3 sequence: CASSVEGGETEAFF. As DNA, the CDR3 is TGTGCCAGCAGCGTAGAGGGGGGTGAGACTGAAGCTTTCTTT.